This TCR beta chain was recorded in a study of T cell repertoires in cytomegalovirus infection. Turning to this clonotype: Its antigen is unknown.

The CDR3 consists of 15 residues. From germline, CDR1 is SGHTA and CDR2 FQGNSA. V lost 1 base and J 4 bases, leaving 13 bases between the germline ends. One entry per CDR3 protein, called by TCRdb with MiXCR from the reads. The repertoire holds some 800,000 distinct CDR3 sequences, with about 31% as singletons. The sequence derives from a human donor in good health (CMV status not recorded). Some clones in this sample may be carry-over from other donors' samples. The genes are TRBV7-2 and TRBJ2-5; a weak D match, TRBD2 (6 bases). This sample comprised cultured CD8+ T cells from PBMCs, obtained from culture after CMV antigen stimulation. The DNA of the CDR3 is TGTGCCAGCAGCTTAGGTACTAGCCAGGTAGAGACCCAGTACTTC. Its protein product is CASSLGTSQVETQYF.